The 12 T cell receptor beta chains below were found in one sample sequenced in a study of graft-versus-host responses after intestinal transplantation. Produced via immunoSEQ multiplex PCR; TCRdb's table is partial and in-frame only. In the table there are about 90,000 clones, under 95% of which are singletons. What these receptors recognize is not known. This specimen consisted of unstimulated CD4+ T cells sorted from spleen or lymph node cells, obtained before transplant. Every receptor here comes from a human donor who was the organ donor for an intestinal transplant.

The chain combines TRBV9 with TRBJ2-3; TRBD2 aligns across 12 bases. The CDR3 runs to 16 residues. Germline V CDR1 and CDR2: SGDLS, YYNGEE. Trimming took 1 base from V and 4 from J; bases not matched to a gene: 4. This CDR3 is CASSVPRTSGADTQYF. Here the CDR3 DNA reads TGTGCCAGCAGCGTACCGAGGACTAGCGGGGCAGATACGCAGTATTTT.

The V and J genes are TRBV7-8 and TRBJ2-1; TRBD2 is a possible D gene (5 bases). V was cut by 2 bases and J by 3 bases, with 17 bases left in between. CDR3 length: 17 residues. Germline CDR1 is SGHVS and CDR2 is FQNEAQ. The chain's CDR3 is CASSLFSRAYFYNEQFF. CDR3 DNA: TGTGCCAGCAGCTTATTCTCGCGGGCCTACTTCTACAATGAGCAGTTCTTC. Using reference TRBV7-8 and TRBJ2-1 for the parts outside the CDR3, the full variable domain is GAGVSQSPRYKVAKRGQDVALRCDPISGHVSLFWYQQALGQGPEFLTYFQNEAQLDKSGLPSDRFFAERPEGSVSTLKIQRTQQEDSAVYLCASSLFSRAYFYNEQFFGPGTRLTVL.

The chain is built from TRBV15 and TRBJ2-1; 8 bases are shared with TRBD2. Per germline, CDR1 LNHNV and CDR2 YYDKDF (reference sequence). CDR3 length: 16 residues. The V segment lost 5 bases and the J segment 9 bases; nucleotides outside the gene matches: 15. The CDR3 DNA reads as TGTGCCACCAGCCACGACAATTACGGGAGGGCCTCTGAGCAGTTCTTC. This codes for CATSHDNYGRASEQFF. Supplemented by reference TRBV15 and TRBJ2-1, the full variable domain reads DAMVIQNPRYQVTQFGKPVTLSCSQTLNHNVMYWYQQKSSQAPKLLFHYYDKDFNNEADTPDNFQSRRPNTSFCFLDIRSPGLGDTAMYLCATSHDNYGRASEQFFGPGTRLTVL.

This chain connects TRBV7-3 to TRBJ1-2; TRBD1 matches 7 bases. The CDR3 has 14 amino acids. Germline CDR1 reads SGHTA; CDR2 reads FQGTGA. V was clipped by 0 bases and J by 6 bases; unmatched bases: 4. CDR3 nucleotides: TGTGCCAGCAGCTTAACAAGACAGGGAGATGGCTACACCTTC. It codes for CASSLTRQGDGYTF.

The chain combines TRBV11-2 with TRBJ2-3, with D perhaps TRBD1 (5 bases). In germline, CDR1 is SGHAT, CDR2 FQNNGV. Trimming took 3 bases from V and 1 from J, leaving 8 bases between them. This CDR3 has 14 residues. The CDR3 sequence: CASSLGLGTDTQYF. CDR3 nucleotides: TGTGCCAGCAGCTTGGGGCTCGGCACAGATACGCAGTATTTT. Complete variable domain (other parts from reference TRBV11-2 and TRBJ2-3): EAGVAQSPRYKIIEKRQSVAFWCNPISGHATLYWYQQILGQGPKLLIQFQNNGVVDDSQLPKDRFSAERLKGVDSTLKIQPAKLEDSAVYLCASSLGLGTDTQYFGPGTRLTVL.

The chain recombines TRBV5-1 with TRBJ1-6, with D possibly being TRBD1 (5 bases). V dropped 4 bases and J dropped 6 bases, with 14 bases sitting between them. The CDR3 totals 15 residues. CDR1 and CDR2 from the germline V gene are SGHRS and YFSETQ. This CDR3 is CASSLQTEINSPLHF. CDR3 nucleotide sequence: TGCGCCAGCAGCCTCCAGACAGAAATTAATTCACCCCTCCACTTT.

The chain is built from TRBV6-6 and TRBJ1-2; TRBD1 agrees at 7 bases. The CDR3 covers 15 residues. Trimming at V came to 6 bases and at J to 0 bases, leaving 7 bases not matched to a gene. The germline V gene has CDR1 MNHNY and CDR2 SVGAGI (reference sequence). CDR3 in amino acids: CASSRQGTANYGYTF. As DNA, the CDR3 is TGTGCCAGCAGCAGACAGGGAACCGCTAACTATGGCTACACCTTC.

This chain uses TRBV7-9 with TRBJ1-5; 8 nucleotides agree with TRBD1. In germline, CDR1 is SEHNR, CDR2 FQNEAQ (reference sequence). The CDR3 is made up of 15 amino acids. J lost 3 bases, V lost 5 bases, and 6 bases had no gene match. The CDR3 region has the DNA TGTGCCAGCAGCGAAGGGACAGGCCCCAATCAGCCCCAGCATTTT. Amino acids: CASSEGTGPNQPQHF.

The V gene is TRBV29-1, the J gene TRBJ1-1; no clear D. The CDR3 totals 12 residues. V lost 3 bases and J 4 bases, leaving 9 bases between the germline ends. The V gene's germline CDR1 is SQVTM and CDR2 ANQGSEA. This chain's CDR3 is CSVDFSLTEAFF. In nucleotides, the CDR3 is TGCAGCGTTGATTTCAGTCTCACTGAAGCTTTCTTT.

Written as DNA, the CDR3 is TGCGCCAGCAGCCTCGGGGTTATCGGGACTAGCCTTGGAAGTGCGTACTTC. Translated: CASSLGVIGTSLGSAYF. The rearrangement joins TRBV5-1 to TRBJ2-7; 9 bases fit TRBD2. V was pared by 4 bases and J by 12 bases, with 23 bases of the junction left unmatched. The CDR3 contains 17 residues. CDR1 is SGHRS, CDR2 YFSETQ, per germline.

The V call is TRBV2, the J call TRBJ1-6, with a possible D match to TRBD1 (5 bases). Germline assignment: CDR1 SNHLY and CDR2 FYNNEI. The CDR3 is made up of 16 amino acids. V lost 5 bases, J lost 7 bases, and 18 bases lay in between. This CDR3 reads CASSPRVGGKNSPLHF. The CDR3 nucleotides read TGTGCCAGCAGTCCCAGGGTGGGCGGGAAAAATTCACCCCTCCACTTT.

The chain combines TRBV6-1 with TRBJ2-5; maybe TRBD2 (5 bases). Deletions cut 4 bases from V and 5 bases from J, with 11 bases between. There are 13 residues in the CDR3. CDR1 MNHNS and CDR2 SASEGT come from the germline V gene. CDR3 bases: TGTGCCAGCAGTGTTCGAGGGTGGGAGACCCAGTACTTC. This gives the protein CASSVRGWETQYF.